This T cell receptor (beta chain) stems from a study of T cells in Graves' hyperthyroidism and ophthalmopathy. CDR3 length equals 16 residues. Germline-derived CDR1 and CDR2 are SGHRS and YFSETQ. V dropped 0 bases and J dropped 3 bases, with 15 bases sitting between them. RNA transcripts served as the template for amplifying TCR beta CDR3 regions. An initial round of RT-PCR targeting the TCR CDR3 relied on the HTBI primer set. TCRdb re-called the multiplex PCR reads through MiXCR, storing one row per CDR3 protein. The top ten hold approximately 5.7% of the sample, which has roughly 580,000 distinct CDR3 sequences, roughly 14% seen once.

The sequenced material came from blood. This receptor was taken from a woman aged 30 to 39 with Graves' hyperthyroidism that later progressed to Graves' ophthalmopathy. V gene TRBV5-1 combines with J gene TRBJ1-2; D not resolved. The CDR3 reads CASSLAGGQSYYGYTF. The CDR3 nucleotides are TGCGCCAGCAGCTTGGCCGGTGGCCAGTCCTACTATGGCTACACCTTC.